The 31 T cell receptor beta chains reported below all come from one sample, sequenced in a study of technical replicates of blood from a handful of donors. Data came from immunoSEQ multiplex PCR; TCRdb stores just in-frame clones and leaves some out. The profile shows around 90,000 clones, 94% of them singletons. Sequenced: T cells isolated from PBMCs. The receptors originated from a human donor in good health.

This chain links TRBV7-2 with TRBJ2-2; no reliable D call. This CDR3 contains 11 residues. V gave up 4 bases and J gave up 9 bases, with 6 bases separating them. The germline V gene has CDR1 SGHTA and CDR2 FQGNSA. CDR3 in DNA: TGTGCCAGCAGCTCCGTCCGGGAGCTGTTTTTT. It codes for CASSSVRELFF.

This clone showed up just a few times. CDR3 in amino acids: CATSRGQFGANVLTF. CDR3 DNA: TGTGCCACCAGCAGAGGACAGTTCGGGGCCAACGTCCTGACTTTC. The chain uses TRBV15 and TRBJ2-6; D perhaps matches TRBD1 (5 bases). The V end lost 1 base, the J end lost 4 bases, and 8 bases lay between the germline ends. This CDR3 region has 15 residues. CDR1 and CDR2 (germline): LNHNV, YYDKDF (reference sequence).

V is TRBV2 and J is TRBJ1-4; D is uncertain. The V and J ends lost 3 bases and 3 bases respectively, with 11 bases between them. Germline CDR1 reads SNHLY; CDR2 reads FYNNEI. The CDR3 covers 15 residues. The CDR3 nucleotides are TGTGCCAGCAGTGATCCGGGTCTCCCTAATGAAAAACTGTTTTTT. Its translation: CASSDPGLPNEKLFF.

CDR3 protein: CASSQDGQGVRNQPQHF. For the CDR3, the DNA is TGCGCCAGCAGCCAAGACGGGCAGGGCGTAAGAAATCAGCCCCAGCATTTT. The J gene is TRBJ1-5, the V gene TRBV4-1; TRBD1 might be the D (5 bases). V was pared by 0 bases and J by 4 bases, with 16 bases between. The germline V gene has CDR1 MGHRA and CDR2 YSYEKL. The CDR3 runs 17 residues.

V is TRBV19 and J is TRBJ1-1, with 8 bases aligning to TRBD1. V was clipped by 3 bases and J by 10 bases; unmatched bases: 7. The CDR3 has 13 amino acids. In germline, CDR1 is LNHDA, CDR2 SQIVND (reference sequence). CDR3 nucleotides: TGTGCCAGTAGTATGGGCAGGGGGCAGGGAGCTTTCTTT. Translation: CASSMGRGQGAFF.

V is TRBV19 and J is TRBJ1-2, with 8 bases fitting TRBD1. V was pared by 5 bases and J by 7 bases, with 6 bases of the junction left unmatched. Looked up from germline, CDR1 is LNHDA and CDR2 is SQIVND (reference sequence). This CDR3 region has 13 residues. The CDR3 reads CASSAQGAGGYTF. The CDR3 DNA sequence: TGTGCCAGTAGTGCTCAGGGGGCCGGTGGCTACACCTTC.

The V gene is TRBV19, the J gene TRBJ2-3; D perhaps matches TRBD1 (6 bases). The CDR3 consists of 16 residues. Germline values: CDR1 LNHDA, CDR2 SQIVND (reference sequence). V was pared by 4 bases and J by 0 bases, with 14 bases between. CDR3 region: CASSTGTISSTDTQYF. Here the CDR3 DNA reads TGTGCCAGTAGTACCGGGACAATCTCTAGCACAGATACGCAGTATTTT.

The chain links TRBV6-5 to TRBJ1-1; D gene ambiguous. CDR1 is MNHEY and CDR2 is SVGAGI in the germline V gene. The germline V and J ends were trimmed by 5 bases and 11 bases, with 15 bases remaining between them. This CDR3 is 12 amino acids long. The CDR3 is CASSTLEGTAFF. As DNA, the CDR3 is TGTGCCAGCAGTACCTTAGAGGGTACCGCTTTCTTT.

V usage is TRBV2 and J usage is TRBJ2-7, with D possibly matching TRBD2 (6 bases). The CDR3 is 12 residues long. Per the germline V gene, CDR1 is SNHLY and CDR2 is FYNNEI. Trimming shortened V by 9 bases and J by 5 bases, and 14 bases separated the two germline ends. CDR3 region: CASVRRGHEQYF. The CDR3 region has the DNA TGTGCCAGTGTAAGGCGGGGCCACGAGCAGTACTTC.

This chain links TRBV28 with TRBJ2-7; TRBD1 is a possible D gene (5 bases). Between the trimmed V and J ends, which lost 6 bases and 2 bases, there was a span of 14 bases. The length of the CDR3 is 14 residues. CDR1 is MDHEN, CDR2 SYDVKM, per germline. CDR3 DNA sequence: TGTGCCAGCAGAGAAAGGGGAATCCCCTACGAGCAGTACTTC. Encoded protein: CASRERGIPYEQYF. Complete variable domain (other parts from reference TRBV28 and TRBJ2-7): DVKVTQSSRYLVKRTGEKVFLECVQDMDHENMFWYRQDPGLGLRLIYFSYDVKMKEKGDIPEGYSVSREKKERFSLILESASTNQTSMYLCASRERGIPYEQYFGPGTRLTVT.

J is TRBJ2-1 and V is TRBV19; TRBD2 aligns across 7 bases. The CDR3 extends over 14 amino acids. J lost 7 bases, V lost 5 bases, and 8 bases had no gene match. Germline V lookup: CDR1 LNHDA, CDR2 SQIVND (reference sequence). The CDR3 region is CASSYGGAGNEQFF. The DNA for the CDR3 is TGTGCCAGTAGTTACGGGGGAGCGGGAAATGAGCAGTTCTTC.

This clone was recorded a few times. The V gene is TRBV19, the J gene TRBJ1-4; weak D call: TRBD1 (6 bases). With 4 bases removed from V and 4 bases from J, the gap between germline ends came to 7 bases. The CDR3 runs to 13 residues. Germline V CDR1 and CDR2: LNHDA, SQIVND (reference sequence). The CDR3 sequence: CASSRTDNEKLFF. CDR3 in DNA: TGTGCCAGTAGTAGGACAGATAATGAAAAACTGTTTTTT. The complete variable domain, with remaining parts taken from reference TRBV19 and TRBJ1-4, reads DGGITQSPKYLFRKEGQNVTLSCEQNLNHDAMYWYRQDPGQGLRLIYYSQIVNDFQKGDIAEGYSVSREKKESFPLTVTSAQKNPTAFYLCASSRTDNEKLFFGSGTQLSVL.

In nucleotides, the CDR3 is TGCGCCAGCAGCTTGGGTGGGGGGGGCGCAGGAGAGACCCAGTACTTC. Residues: CASSLGGGGAGETQYF. The chain uses TRBV5-1 and TRBJ2-5; a weak D match, TRBD2 (7 bases). This CDR3 spans 16 amino acids. Trimming pared 0 bases from V and 4 bases from J, leaving 16 bases between. Germline lookup yields CDR1 SGHRS and CDR2 YFSETQ.

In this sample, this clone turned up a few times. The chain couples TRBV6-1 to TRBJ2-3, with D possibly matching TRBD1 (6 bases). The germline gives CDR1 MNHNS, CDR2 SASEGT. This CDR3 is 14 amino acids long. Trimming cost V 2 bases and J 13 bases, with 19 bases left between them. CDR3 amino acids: CASSEYPWTEEEYF. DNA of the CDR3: TGTGCCAGCAGTGAATATCCTTGGACAGAGGAAGAGTATTTT.

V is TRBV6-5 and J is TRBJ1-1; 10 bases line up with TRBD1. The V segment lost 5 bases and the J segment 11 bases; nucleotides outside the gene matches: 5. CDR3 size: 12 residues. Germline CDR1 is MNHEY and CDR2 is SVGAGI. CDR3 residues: CASSRDRGRAFF. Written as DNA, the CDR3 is TGTGCCAGCAGTCGGGACAGGGGTCGCGCTTTCTTT.

CDR3: CAWSGENTDTQYF. DNA for the CDR3: TGTGCCTGGAGTGGGGAGAACACAGATACGCAGTATTTT. This chain joins TRBV30 and TRBJ2-3, with a tentative D call TRBD2 (5 bases). V shed 1 base and J shed 2 bases, with 7 bases lying between them. The CDR3 contains 13 residues. Germline CDR1 and CDR2: GTSNPN and SVGIG (reference sequence). Full variable domain (remainder filled in from reference TRBV30 and TRBJ2-3): SQTIHQWPATLVQPVGSPLSLECTVEGTSNPNLYWYRQAAGRGLQLLFYSVGIGQISSEVPQNLSASRPQDRQFILSSKKLLLSDSGFYLCAWSGENTDTQYFGPGTRLTVL.

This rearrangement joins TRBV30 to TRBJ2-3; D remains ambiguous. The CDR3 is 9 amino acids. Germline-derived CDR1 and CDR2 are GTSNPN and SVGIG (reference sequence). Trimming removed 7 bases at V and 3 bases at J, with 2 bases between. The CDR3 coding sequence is TGTGCCTCTACAGATACGCAGTATTTT. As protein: CASTDTQYF.

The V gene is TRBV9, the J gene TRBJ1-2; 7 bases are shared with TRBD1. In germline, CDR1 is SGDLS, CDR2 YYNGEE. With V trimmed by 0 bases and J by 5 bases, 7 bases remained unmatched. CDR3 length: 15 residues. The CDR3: CASSVAVQGGYGYTF. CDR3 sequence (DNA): TGTGCCAGCAGCGTAGCTGTCCAGGGGGGTTATGGCTACACCTTC.

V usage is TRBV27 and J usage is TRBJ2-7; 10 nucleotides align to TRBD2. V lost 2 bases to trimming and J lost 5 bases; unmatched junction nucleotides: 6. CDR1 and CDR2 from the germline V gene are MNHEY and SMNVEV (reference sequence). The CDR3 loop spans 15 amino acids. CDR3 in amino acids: CASSLRASGSDEQYF. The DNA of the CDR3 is TGTGCCAGCAGTTTAAGGGCTAGCGGGAGTGACGAGCAGTACTTC.

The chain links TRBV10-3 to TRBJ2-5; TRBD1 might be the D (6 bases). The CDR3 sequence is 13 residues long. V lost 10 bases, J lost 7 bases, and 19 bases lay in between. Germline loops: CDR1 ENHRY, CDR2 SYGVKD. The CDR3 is CATGSDVGGTQYF. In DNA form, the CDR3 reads TGTGCCACCGGGTCGGACGTAGGGGGGACCCAGTACTTC.

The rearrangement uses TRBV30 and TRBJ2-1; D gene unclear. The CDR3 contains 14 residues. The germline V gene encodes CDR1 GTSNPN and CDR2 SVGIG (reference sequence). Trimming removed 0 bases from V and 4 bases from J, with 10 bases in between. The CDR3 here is CAWSVGQIYNEQFF. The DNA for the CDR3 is TGTGCCTGGAGTGTGGGCCAAATATACAATGAGCAGTTCTTC.

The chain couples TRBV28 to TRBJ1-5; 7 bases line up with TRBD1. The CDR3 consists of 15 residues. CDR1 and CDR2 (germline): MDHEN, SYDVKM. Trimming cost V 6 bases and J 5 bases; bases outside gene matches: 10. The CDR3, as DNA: TGTGCCAGCAGCGACGGACAGGCTGGATATCAGCCCCAGCATTTT. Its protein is CASSDGQAGYQPQHF.

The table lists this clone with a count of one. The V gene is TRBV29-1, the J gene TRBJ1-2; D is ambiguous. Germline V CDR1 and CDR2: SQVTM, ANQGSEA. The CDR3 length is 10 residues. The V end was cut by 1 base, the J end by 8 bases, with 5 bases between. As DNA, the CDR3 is TGCAGCGTTGAAGGAAGCGGCTACACCTTC. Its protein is CSVEGSGYTF.

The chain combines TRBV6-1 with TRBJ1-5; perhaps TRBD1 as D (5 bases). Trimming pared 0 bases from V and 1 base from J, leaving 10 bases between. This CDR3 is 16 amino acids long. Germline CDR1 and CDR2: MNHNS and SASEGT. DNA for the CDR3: TGTGCCAGCAGTGAAGCGACAGTTATAAGCAATCAGCCCCAGCATTTT. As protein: CASSEATVISNQPQHF.

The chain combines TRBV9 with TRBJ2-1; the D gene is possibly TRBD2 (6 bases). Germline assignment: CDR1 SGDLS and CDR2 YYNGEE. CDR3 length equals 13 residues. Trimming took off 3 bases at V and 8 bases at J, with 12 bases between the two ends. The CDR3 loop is CASSEGGHDEQFF. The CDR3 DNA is TGTGCCAGCAGCGAAGGAGGGCACGATGAGCAGTTCTTC.

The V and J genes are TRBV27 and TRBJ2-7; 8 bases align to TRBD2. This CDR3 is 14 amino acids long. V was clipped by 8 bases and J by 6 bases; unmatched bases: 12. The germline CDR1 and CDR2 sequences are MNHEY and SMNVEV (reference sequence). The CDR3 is CASGLSGTRGEQYF. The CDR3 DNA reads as TGTGCCAGCGGACTATCCGGGACTAGAGGCGAGCAGTACTTC.

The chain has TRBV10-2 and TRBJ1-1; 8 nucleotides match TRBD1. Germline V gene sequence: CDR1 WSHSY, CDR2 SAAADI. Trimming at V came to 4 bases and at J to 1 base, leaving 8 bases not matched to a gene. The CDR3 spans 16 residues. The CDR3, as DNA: TGCGCCAGCAGTGCAGGGGGCAGCAGACCGAACACTGAAGCTTTCTTT. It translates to CASSAGGSRPNTEAFF.

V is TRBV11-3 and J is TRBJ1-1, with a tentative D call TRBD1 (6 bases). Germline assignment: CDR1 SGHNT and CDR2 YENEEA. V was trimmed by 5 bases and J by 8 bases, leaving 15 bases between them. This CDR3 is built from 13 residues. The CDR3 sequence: CASSPSLGQEAFF. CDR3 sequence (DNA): TGTGCCAGCAGCCCCTCCCTCGGACAGGAAGCTTTCTTT.

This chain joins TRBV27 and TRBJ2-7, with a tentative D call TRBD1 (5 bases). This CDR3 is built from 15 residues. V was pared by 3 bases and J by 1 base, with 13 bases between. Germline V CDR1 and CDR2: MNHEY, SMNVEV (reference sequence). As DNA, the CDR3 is TGTGCCAGCAGTTTTGGACAAGGAGTGTCCTACGAGCAGTACTTC. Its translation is CASSFGQGVSYEQYF.

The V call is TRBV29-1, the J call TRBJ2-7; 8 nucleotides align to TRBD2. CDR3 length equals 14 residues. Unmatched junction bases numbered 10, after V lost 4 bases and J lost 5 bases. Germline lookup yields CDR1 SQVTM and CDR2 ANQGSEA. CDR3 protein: CSVASGRTMNEQYF. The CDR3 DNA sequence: TGCAGCGTTGCCAGCGGGAGAACGATGAACGAGCAGTACTTC.

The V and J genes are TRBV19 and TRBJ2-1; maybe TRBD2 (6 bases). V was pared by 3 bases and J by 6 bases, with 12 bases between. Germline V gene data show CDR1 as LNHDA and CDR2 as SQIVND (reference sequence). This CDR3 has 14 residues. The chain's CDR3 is CASSIQGTANEQFF. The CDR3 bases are TGTGCCAGTAGTATTCAAGGGACTGCCAATGAGCAGTTCTTC.